This TCR beta chain was captured in a study of T-cell memory formation after mild COVID-19. Study-level results: Second-wave clones that peaked on day 37 lacked confirmed SARS-CoV-2 specificity.

TCRdb used MiXCR to reprocess the 5' RACE reads, holding one entry per CDR3 protein. The data hold under 250,000 distinct CDR3 sequences, with 9.4% observed a single time. The CDR3 spans 15 residues. V was cut by 4 bases and J by 3 bases, with 13 bases left in between. CDR1 and CDR2 (germline): KGHSH, LQKENI. Comments on this clonotype: Its target is not known.

The sequencing input was PBMCs or a T cell subset sorted from them (not recorded which). The V call is TRBV18, the J call TRBJ2-1; tentatively, D is TRBD1 (6 bases). The sequence derives from a man in his late teens or twenties who had mild COVID-19 (a few samples of this study predate the infection). Cell type and time point are not known. The DNA of the CDR3 is TGTGCCAGCTCACAAAACACAGGGATCTACAATGAGCAGTTCTTC. Residues: CASSQNTGIYNEQFF.